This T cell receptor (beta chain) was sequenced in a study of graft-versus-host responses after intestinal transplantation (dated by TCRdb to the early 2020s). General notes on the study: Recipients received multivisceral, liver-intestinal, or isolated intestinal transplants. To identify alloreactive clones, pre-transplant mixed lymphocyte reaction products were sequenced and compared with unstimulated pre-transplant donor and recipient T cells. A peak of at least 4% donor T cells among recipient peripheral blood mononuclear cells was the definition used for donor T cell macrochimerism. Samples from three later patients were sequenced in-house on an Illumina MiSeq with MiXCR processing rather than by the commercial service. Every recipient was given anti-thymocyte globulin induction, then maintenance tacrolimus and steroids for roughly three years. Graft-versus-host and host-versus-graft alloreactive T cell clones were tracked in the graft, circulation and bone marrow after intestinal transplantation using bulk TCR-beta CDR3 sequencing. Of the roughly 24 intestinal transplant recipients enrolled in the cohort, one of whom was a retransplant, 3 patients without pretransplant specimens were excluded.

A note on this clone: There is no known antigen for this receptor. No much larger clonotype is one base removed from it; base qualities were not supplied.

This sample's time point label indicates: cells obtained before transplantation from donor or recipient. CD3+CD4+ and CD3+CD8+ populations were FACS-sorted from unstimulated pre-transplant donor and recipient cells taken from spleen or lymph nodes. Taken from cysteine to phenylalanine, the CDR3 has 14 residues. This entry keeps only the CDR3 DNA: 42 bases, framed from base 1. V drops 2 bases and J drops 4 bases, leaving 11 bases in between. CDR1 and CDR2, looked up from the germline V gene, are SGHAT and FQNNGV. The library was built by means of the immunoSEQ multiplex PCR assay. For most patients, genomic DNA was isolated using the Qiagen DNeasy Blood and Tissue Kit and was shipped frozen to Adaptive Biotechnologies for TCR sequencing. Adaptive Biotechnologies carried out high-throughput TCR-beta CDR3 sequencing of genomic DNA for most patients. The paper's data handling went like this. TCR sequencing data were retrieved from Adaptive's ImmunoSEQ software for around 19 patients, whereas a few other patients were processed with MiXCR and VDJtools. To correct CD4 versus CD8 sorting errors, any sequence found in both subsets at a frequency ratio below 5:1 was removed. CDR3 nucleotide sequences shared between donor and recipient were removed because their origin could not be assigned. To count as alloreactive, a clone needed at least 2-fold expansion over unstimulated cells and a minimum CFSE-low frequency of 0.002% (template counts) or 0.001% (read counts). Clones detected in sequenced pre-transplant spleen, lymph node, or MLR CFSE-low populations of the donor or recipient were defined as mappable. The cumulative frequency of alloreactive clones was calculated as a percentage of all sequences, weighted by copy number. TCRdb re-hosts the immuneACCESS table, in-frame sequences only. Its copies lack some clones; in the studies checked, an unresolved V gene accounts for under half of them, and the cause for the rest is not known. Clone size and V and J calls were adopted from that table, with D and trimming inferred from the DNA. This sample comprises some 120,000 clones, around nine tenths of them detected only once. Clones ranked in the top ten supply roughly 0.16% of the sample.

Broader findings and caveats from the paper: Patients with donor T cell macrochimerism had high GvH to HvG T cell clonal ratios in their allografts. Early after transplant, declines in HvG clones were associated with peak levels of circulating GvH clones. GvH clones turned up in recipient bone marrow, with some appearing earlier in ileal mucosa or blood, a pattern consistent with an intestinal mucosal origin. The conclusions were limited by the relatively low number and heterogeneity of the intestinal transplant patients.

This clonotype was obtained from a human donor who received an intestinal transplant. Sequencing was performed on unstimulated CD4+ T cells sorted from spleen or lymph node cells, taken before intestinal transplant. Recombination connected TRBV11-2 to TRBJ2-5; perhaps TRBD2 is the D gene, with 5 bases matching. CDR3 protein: CASSLMLAVETQYF. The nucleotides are TGTGCCAGCAGCTTAATGCTAGCAGTAGAGACCCAGTACTTC. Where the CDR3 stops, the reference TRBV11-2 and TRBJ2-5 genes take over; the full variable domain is EAGVAQSPRYKIIEKRQSVAFWCNPISGHATLYWYQQILGQGPKLLIQFQNNGVVDDSQLPKDRFSAERLKGVDSTLKIQPAKLEDSAVYLCASSLMLAVETQYFGPGTRLLVL.